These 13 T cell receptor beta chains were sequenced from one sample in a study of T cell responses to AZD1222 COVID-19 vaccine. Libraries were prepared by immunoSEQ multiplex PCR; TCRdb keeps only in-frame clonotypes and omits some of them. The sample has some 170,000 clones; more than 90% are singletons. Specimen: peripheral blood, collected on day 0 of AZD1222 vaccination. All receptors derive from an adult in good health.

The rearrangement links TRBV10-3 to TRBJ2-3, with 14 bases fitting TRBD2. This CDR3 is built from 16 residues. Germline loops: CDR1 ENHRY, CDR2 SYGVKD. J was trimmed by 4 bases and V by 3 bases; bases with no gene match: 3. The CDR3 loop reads CAISDWGLAGADTQYF. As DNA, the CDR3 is TGTGCCATCAGTGATTGGGGACTAGCGGGAGCAGATACGCAGTATTTT.

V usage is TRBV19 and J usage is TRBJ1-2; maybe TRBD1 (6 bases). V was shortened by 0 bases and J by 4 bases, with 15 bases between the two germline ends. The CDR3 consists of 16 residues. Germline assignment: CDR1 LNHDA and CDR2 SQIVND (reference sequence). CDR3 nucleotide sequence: TGTGCCAGTAGTATAGACCCATCGGGACAAATCTATGGCTACACCTTC. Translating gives CASSIDPSGQIYGYTF.

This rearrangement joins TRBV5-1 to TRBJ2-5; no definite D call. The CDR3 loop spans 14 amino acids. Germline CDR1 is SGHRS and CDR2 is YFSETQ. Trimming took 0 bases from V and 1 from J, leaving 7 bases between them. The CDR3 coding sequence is TGCGCCAGCAGCTTGGTTACGGCCCAAGAGACCCAGTACTTC. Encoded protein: CASSLVTAQETQYF.

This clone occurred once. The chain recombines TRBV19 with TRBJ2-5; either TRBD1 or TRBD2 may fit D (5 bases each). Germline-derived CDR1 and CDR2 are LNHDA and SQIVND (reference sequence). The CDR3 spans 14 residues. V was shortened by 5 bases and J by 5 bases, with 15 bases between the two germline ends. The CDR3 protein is CASSATAWGETQYF. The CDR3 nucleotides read TGTGCCAGTAGTGCCACAGCTTGGGGGGAGACCCAGTACTTC.

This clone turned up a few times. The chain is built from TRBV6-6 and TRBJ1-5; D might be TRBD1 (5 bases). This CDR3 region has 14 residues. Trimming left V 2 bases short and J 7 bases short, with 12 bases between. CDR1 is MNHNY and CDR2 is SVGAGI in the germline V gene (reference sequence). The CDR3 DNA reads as TGTGCCAGCAGTTACCTTGGGGCGCTGCAGCCCCAGCATTTT. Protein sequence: CASSYLGALQPQHF.

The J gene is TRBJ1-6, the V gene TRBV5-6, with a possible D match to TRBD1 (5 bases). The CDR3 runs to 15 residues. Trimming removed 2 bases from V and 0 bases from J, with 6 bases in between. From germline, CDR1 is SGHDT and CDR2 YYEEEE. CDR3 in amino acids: CASSFRASYNSPLHF. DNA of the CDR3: TGTGCCAGCAGCTTCAGGGCCTCCTATAATTCACCCCTCCACTTT.

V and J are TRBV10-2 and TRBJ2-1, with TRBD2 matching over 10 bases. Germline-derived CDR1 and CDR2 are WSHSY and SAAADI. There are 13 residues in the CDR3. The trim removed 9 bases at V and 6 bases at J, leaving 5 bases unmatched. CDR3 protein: CASNLAGGNEQFF. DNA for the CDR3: TGCGCCAGTAATTTAGCGGGAGGCAATGAGCAGTTCTTC.

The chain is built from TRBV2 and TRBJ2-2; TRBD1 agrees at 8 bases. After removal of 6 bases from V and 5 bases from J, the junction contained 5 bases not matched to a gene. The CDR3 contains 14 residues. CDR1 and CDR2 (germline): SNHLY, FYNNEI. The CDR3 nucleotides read TGTGCCAGCAGGGACAGGGTAGGAACCGGGGAGCTGTTTTTT. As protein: CASRDRVGTGELFF.

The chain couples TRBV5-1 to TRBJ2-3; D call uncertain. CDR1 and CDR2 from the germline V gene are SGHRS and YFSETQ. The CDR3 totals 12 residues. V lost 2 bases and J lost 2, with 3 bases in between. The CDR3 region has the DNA TGCGCCAGCAGCTTTCACACAGATACGCAGTATTTT. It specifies CASSFHTDTQYF.

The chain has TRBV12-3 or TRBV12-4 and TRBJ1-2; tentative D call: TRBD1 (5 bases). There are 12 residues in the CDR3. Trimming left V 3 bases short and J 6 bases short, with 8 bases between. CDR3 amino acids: CASSFGGNGYTF. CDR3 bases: TGTGCCAGCAGTTTTGGGGGGAATGGCTACACCTTC.

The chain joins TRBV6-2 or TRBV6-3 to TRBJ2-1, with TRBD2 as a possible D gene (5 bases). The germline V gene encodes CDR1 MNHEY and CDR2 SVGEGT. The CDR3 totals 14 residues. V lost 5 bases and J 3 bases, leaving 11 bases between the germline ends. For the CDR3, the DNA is TGTGCCAGCAGTACGGGATCAGGCTACAATGAGCAGTTCTTC. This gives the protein CASSTGSGYNEQFF.

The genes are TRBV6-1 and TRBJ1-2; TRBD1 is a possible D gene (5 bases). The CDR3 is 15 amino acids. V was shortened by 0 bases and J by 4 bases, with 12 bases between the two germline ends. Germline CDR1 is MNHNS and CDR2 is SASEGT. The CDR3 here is CASSEALGRTYGYTF. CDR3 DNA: TGTGCCAGCAGTGAAGCGTTGGGACGGACCTATGGCTACACCTTC.

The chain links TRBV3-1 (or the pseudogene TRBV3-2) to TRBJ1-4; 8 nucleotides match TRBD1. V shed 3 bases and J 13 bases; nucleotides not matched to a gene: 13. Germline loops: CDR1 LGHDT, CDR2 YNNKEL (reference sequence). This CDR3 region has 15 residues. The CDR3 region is CASSQIDRGRGPLFF. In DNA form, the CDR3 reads TGTGCCAGCAGCCAGATAGACAGGGGCCGTGGTCCACTGTTTTTT.